The clone carrying this TCR beta chain turned up a few times. This CDR3 is 12 amino acids long. With 6 bases removed from V and 3 bases from J, the gap between germline ends came to 8 bases. This specimen comes from a study of blood T cell repertoires in COVID-19. Here immunoSEQ multiplex PCR was the method, and the copy in TCRdb shows in-frame clones only, minus some. This table holds 100,000 to 150,000 clones, just under 80% found once. This TCR was recovered from a human donor in a cohort sampled during active COVID-19. The chain has TRBV12-3 or TRBV12-4 and TRBJ1-2, with a tentative D call TRBD1 (5 bases). The sequenced material came from peripheral blood. The CDR3 loop is CASRGTHYGYTF. The CDR3 region has the DNA TGTGCCAGCAGGGGGACTCACTATGGCTACACCTTC.